This entry lists 27 T cell receptor beta chains sequenced from one sample in a study of T cell responses to AZD1222 COVID-19 vaccine. Profiling relied on immunoSEQ multiplex PCR, and the TCRdb table lists in-frame clones only, not all of them. The sample carries under 150,000 clones, approximately 85% recorded once. The starting material was peripheral blood, obtained 28 days after the second dose of the MenACWY control vaccine. The receptors were gathered from an adult who received the MenACWY meningococcal vaccine as a control.

The V gene is TRBV6-5, the J gene TRBJ1-2; D is ambiguous. The CDR3 has 14 amino acids. CDR1 and CDR2 from the germline V gene are MNHEY and SVGAGI. Trimming took 8 bases from V and 8 from J, leaving 21 bases between them. CDR3 sequence: CASVASGSPTGYTF. The DNA of the CDR3 is TGTGCCAGCGTTGCCAGCGGCTCACCCACAGGCTACACCTTC.

The table lists this clone with a few counts. V and J are TRBV6-2 or TRBV6-3 and TRBJ1-5, with a weak D call TRBD1 (6 bases). Per the germline V gene, CDR1 is MNHEY and CDR2 is SVGEGT. This CDR3 contains 14 residues. Trimming stripped 5 bases from V and 5 bases from J, with 13 bases between. CDR3 loop: CASSDLQGYQPQHF. The CDR3 nucleotides are TGTGCCAGCAGTGACTTACAGGGTTATCAGCCCCAGCATTTT.

Written as DNA, the CDR3 is TGTGCCAGCAGCTTAGGTCATGGGACTAGCGTAAATGAGCAGTTCTTC. Residues: CASSLGHGTSVNEQFF. The chain carries TRBV7-9 and TRBJ2-1; 10 positions agree with TRBD2. This CDR3 is 16 amino acids long. Germline V CDR1 and CDR2: SEHNR, FQNEAQ (reference sequence). The V gene end was trimmed by 1 base and the J gene end by 7 bases; junction bases not matched to a gene: 7. Supplemented by reference TRBV7-9 and TRBJ2-1, the full variable domain reads DTGVSQNPRHKITKRGQNVTFRCDPISEHNRLYWYRQTLGQGPEFLTYFQNEAQLEKSRLLSDRFSAERPKGSFSTLEIQRTEQGDSAMYLCASSLGHGTSVNEQFFGPGTRLTVL.

This chain joins TRBV5-1 and TRBJ1-4; a possible D gene is TRBD1 (5 bases). Trimming left V 0 bases short and J 5 bases short, with 11 bases between. CDR1 and CDR2 from the germline V gene are SGHRS and YFSETQ. The CDR3 is 15 residues long. The CDR3 region has the DNA TGCGCCAGCAGCTTGGCTATCGACAGAAATGAAAAACTGTTTTTT. It codes for CASSLAIDRNEKLFF.

This chain connects TRBV19 to TRBJ2-1; 9 positions agree with TRBD2. Per germline, CDR1 LNHDA and CDR2 SQIVND (reference sequence). The CDR3 consists of 15 residues. The V gene end was trimmed by 6 bases and the J gene end by 4 bases; junction bases not matched to a gene: 7. The CDR3 DNA reads TGTGCCAGTAGCCTTAGCGGGAGAGCATACAATGAGCAGTTCTTC. It is translated as CASSLSGRAYNEQFF.

The chain employs TRBV9 and TRBJ1-1; D is perhaps TRBD1 (5 bases). Between the trimmed V and J ends, which lost 0 bases and 0 bases, there was a span of 12 bases. The germline gives CDR1 SGDLS, CDR2 YYNGEE. The CDR3 spans 16 residues. The CDR3 DNA reads as TGTGCCAGCAGCGTAGGGCAGGGTCCCATGAACACTGAAGCTTTCTTT. It translates to CASSVGQGPMNTEAFF. The full variable domain, with the rest looked up from reference TRBV9 and TRBJ1-1, is DSGVTQTPKHLITATGQRVTLRCSPRSGDLSVYWYQQSLDQGLQFLIQYYNGEERAKGNILERFSAQQFPDLHSELNLSSLELGDSALYFCASSVGQGPMNTEAFFGQGTRLTVV.

The chain carries TRBV29-1 and TRBJ2-2; 10 nucleotides align to TRBD1. V lost 5 bases to trimming and J lost 6 bases; unmatched junction nucleotides: 3. The V gene's germline CDR1 is SQVTM and CDR2 ANQGSEA. The CDR3 is made up of 13 amino acids. The CDR3 DNA is TGCAGCGTTCGCGGACAGGGGGCCGGGGAGCTGTTTTTT. Translation: CSVRGQGAGELFF.

This clone came up a few times. The rearrangement uses TRBV6-5 and TRBJ1-5; D may be TRBD1 (6 bases). The CDR3 covers 15 residues. Germline assignment: CDR1 MNHEY and CDR2 SVGAGI. The V end was cut by 6 bases, the J end by 0 bases, with 12 bases between. The CDR3 loop reads CASSLGQYSNQPQHF. The DNA for the CDR3 is TGTGCCAGCAGCCTCGGACAGTATAGCAATCAGCCCCAGCATTTT.

This clone appeared a few times. The chain uses TRBV10-3 and TRBJ2-3, with 14 positions matching TRBD2. Germline V gene lookup returns CDR1 ENHRY and CDR2 SYGVKD. V was pared by 8 bases and J by 5 bases, with 3 bases of the junction left unmatched. This CDR3 has 14 amino acids. CDR3 protein: CAIGTSGSRDTQYF. The CDR3, as DNA: TGTGCCATCGGGACTAGCGGGAGTCGAGATACGCAGTATTTT.

The CDR3 nucleotides are TGCGCCAGCAGCCAAGTTAATGCGGGAGGGTACAATGAGCAGTTCTTC. The encoded protein is CASSQVNAGGYNEQFF. The rearrangement uses TRBV4-3 and TRBJ2-1, with 9 positions matching TRBD2. The germline gives CDR1 LGHNA, CDR2 YSLEER. The CDR3 contains 16 residues. V lost 1 base to trimming and J lost 4 bases; unmatched junction nucleotides: 5.

This rearrangement joins TRBV18 to TRBJ2-3; 9 bases line up with TRBD1. This CDR3 region has 15 residues. Germline values: CDR1 KGHSH, CDR2 LQKENI. The junction had 4 bases not matched to a gene; V was cut back by 2 bases and J by 4 bases. CDR3 bases: TGTGCCAGCTCACCAAAGGACAGGGGATCAGATACGCAGTATTTT. It yields the protein CASSPKDRGSDTQYF. The full variable domain, in which reference TRBV18 and TRBJ2-3 provide the parts outside the CDR3, is NAGVMQNPRHLVRRRGQEARLRCSPMKGHSHVYWYRQLPEEGLKFMVYLQKENIIDESGMPKERFSAEFPKEGPSILRIQQVVRGDSAAYFCASSPKDRGSDTQYFGPGTRLTVL.

The sample holds one count of this clone. J is TRBJ2-1 and V is TRBV11-2; 9 bases match TRBD2. Germline CDR1 and CDR2: SGHAT and FQNNGV. This CDR3 region has 15 residues. The junction had 9 bases not matched to a gene; V was cut back by 2 bases and J by 10 bases. This chain's CDR3 is CASSLPSGKLMEQFF. CDR3 in DNA: TGTGCCAGCAGCTTACCTAGCGGGAAACTCATGGAGCAGTTCTTC.

The chain uses TRBV19 and TRBJ2-1; D remains unclear. The CDR3 sequence is 12 residues long. Trimming pared 3 bases from V and 7 bases from J, leaving 7 bases between. CDR1 and CDR2 from the germline V gene are LNHDA and SQIVND (reference sequence). The CDR3 coding sequence is TGTGCCAGTAGTATCTCCAAAAATGAGCAGTTCTTC. This gives the protein CASSISKNEQFF.

V and J are TRBV10-3 and TRBJ1-1; 8 positions agree with TRBD1. The CDR3 spans 14 residues. Trimming cost V 4 bases and J 7 bases; bases outside gene matches: 8. CDR1 ENHRY and CDR2 SYGVKD come from the germline V gene. The DNA for the CDR3 is TGTGCCATCAGTGGGGAGGCAGGGGGCGGTGAAGCTTTCTTT. Translated, it gives CAISGEAGGGEAFF.

This chain connects TRBV30 to TRBJ1-3; a possible D gene is TRBD1 (6 bases). This CDR3 contains 15 residues. Trimming cost V 3 bases and J 0 bases, with 12 bases left between them. Germline V gives CDR1 GTSNPN, CDR2 SVGIG (reference sequence). DNA for the CDR3: TGTGCCTGGAGGCAGAGGGGGTTCTCTGGAAACACCATATATTTT. Amino acids: CAWRQRGFSGNTIYF.

As DNA, the CDR3 is TGTGCCAGCAGCTGGAATCATGGGGCTAGCGGGAACACCGGGGAGCTGTTTTTT. Its protein product is CASSWNHGASGNTGELFF. The rearrangement links TRBV5-6 to TRBJ2-2; 7 bases map to TRBD2. Trimming removed 3 bases from V and 1 base from J; junction bases left unmatched: 12. This CDR3 comprises 18 residues. Germline V gene sequence: CDR1 SGHDT, CDR2 YYEEEE.

The CDR3 is CASSFLQSTDTQYF. The CDR3 DNA sequence: TGTGCCAGCAGCTTCCTTCAGAGCACAGATACGCAGTATTTT. The V and J genes are TRBV11-1 and TRBJ2-3; unclear D gene. Germline CDR1 is SGHAT and CDR2 is FQDESV (reference sequence). CDR3 length: 14 residues. V was pared by 3 bases and J by 0 bases, with 7 bases between.

The gene calls are TRBV5-5 and TRBJ2-2; 10 bases match TRBD1. The CDR3 is 18 residues long. In germline, CDR1 is SGHKS, CDR2 YYEKEE (reference sequence). The trim removed 4 bases at V and 5 bases at J, leaving 14 bases unmatched. The CDR3 here is CASSLPLSPGQGTGELFF. CDR3 sequence (DNA): TGTGCCAGCAGCCTACCTCTCTCTCCGGGACAGGGGACCGGGGAGCTGTTTTTT. The variable domain in full, completed from reference TRBV5-5 and TRBJ2-2, reads DAGVTQSPTHLIKTRGQQVTLRCSPISGHKSVSWYQQVLGQGPQFIFQYYEKEERGRGNFPDRFSARQFPNYSSELNVNALLLGDSALYLCASSLPLSPGQGTGELFFGEGSRLTVL.

This rearrangement joins TRBV14 to TRBJ1-3; no clear D gene. Germline V gene sequence: CDR1 SGHDN, CDR2 FVKESK. Between the trimmed V and J ends, which lost 0 bases and 2 bases, there was a span of 5 bases. This CDR3 region has 14 residues. Here the CDR3 reads CASSQDLAGNTIYF. CDR3 coding DNA: TGTGCCAGCAGCCAAGATCTAGCTGGAAACACCATATATTTT.

This clone was detected once. The chain couples TRBV5-1 to TRBJ1-4, with 9 bases that match TRBD1. J gave up 10 bases and V 4 bases, and 8 bases lay outside the gene matches. Looked up from germline, CDR1 is SGHRS and CDR2 is YFSETQ. This CDR3 has 14 amino acids. CDR3 in DNA: TGCGCCAGCAGCCCGGACAGGGGATTTGGAAAACTGTTTTTT. This gives the protein CASSPDRGFGKLFF.

This chain links TRBV6-5 with TRBJ2-3, with TRBD1 matching 8 bases. J was trimmed by 13 bases and V by 0 bases; bases with no gene match: 12. In germline, CDR1 is MNHEY, CDR2 SVGAGI. There are 15 residues in the CDR3. The CDR3 DNA is TGTGCCAGCAGTTACTCGTTTAATGGACAGGGAAGAGAGTATTTT. This sequence encodes CASSYSFNGQGREYF.

The chain's CDR3 is CASSSNQGGEQYV. As DNA, the CDR3 is TGTGCCAGCAGCTCAAATCAGGGAGGCGAGCAGTACGTC. This chain links TRBV7-2 with TRBJ2-7; possibly TRBD2 for D (6 bases). Trimming left V 4 bases short and J 6 bases short, with 13 bases between. CDR1 is SGHTA and CDR2 is FQGNSA in the germline V gene. This CDR3 is 13 amino acids long.

This clone was seen a few times. The rearrangement joins TRBV19 to TRBJ2-1; D not certain. This CDR3 is 15 amino acids long. Germline CDR1 LNHDA, CDR2 SQIVND (reference sequence). V was trimmed by 5 bases and J by 3 bases, leaving 14 bases between them. CDR3 sequence (DNA): TGTGCCAGTAGTCCCAAGGGCGGCCGCTACAATGAGCAGTTCTTC. Amino acids: CASSPKGGRYNEQFF.

The chain is built from TRBV7-9 and TRBJ1-3, with 7 bases lining up with TRBD1. Germline lookup yields CDR1 SEHNR and CDR2 FQNEAQ (reference sequence). The V and J ends lost 6 bases and 1 base, in that order; junction bases with no gene match: 9. This CDR3 is built from 16 residues. In nucleotides, the CDR3 is TGTGCCAGCAGGAGAACAGGGGAGACGTCTGGAAACACCATATATTTT. Amino acids: CASRRTGETSGNTIYF.

CDR3: CASRRGQGAEAFF. CDR3 DNA: TGTGCCAGCCGGAGGGGACAGGGGGCTGAAGCTTTCTTT. The J gene is TRBJ1-1, the V gene TRBV7-2; 11 nucleotides match TRBD1. The CDR3 is 13 amino acids. Germline V gives CDR1 SGHTA, CDR2 FQGNSA. The V and J ends lost 8 bases and 6 bases, in that order; junction bases with no gene match: 5.

CDR3 sequence (DNA): TGTGCCAGCAGCTTAGGGGCAGACCGCCGTCAGCCCCAGCATTTT. Translation gives CASSLGADRRQPQHF. The chain links TRBV7-9 to TRBJ1-5; D is unclear. The CDR3 consists of 15 residues. Deletions cut 1 base from V and 6 bases from J, with 13 bases between. Germline-derived CDR1 and CDR2 are SEHNR and FQNEAQ (reference sequence).

This clone has more than one count but fewer than ten. The chain combines TRBV2 with TRBJ1-4; D is possibly TRBD1 (5 bases). The CDR3 covers 11 residues. Between the trimmed V and J ends, which lost 8 bases and 6 bases, there was a span of 7 bases. Germline V gene lookup returns CDR1 SNHLY and CDR2 FYNNEI. CDR3 amino acids: CASQGYEKLFF. CDR3 DNA: TGTGCCAGCCAGGGATATGAAAAACTGTTTTTT. Supplemented by reference TRBV2 and TRBJ1-4, the full variable domain reads EPEVTQTPSHQVTQMGQEVILRCVPISNHLYFYWYRQILGQKVEFLVSFYNNEISEKSEIFDDQFSVERPDGSNFTLKIRSTKLEDSAMYFCASQGYEKLFFGSGTQLSVL.